The rows below give T cell receptor beta chains drawn from one sample of a study of CD8+ T cells in alopecia areata. Libraries were prepared by immunoSEQ multiplex PCR; TCRdb keeps only in-frame clonotypes and omits some of them. The data show about 270,000 clones, 60% seen once. The material was CD4+ T cells sorted from blood, obtained around week 53, from a patient treated with tofacitinib. The receptors originated from a human donor with alopecia areata. The CDR3 runs from the conserved cysteine through the conserved F or W. A D gene is named only where the DNA matches it firmly. A row's size may be missing; if present it is once, few, many or a size class.

clone size: -
J gene: TRBJ2-7
D gene: -
V gene: TRBV18
CDR3 DNA: TGTGCCAGCTCACCGGACTCCTACGAGCAGTACTTC
CDR3 protein: CASSPDSYEQYF

clone size: once
J gene: TRBJ1-1
D gene: -
V gene: TRBV30
CDR3 DNA: TGTGCCTGGAGCCGGGGGGTTCCGAACACTGAAGCTTTCTTT
CDR3 protein: CAWSRGVPNTEAFF

clone size: many
J gene: TRBJ2-1
D gene: -
V gene: TRBV29-1
CDR3 DNA: TGCAGCGGGTGGATTACTGAGCAGTTCTTC
CDR3 protein: CSGWITEQFF

clone size: few
J gene: TRBJ2-3
D gene: -
V gene: TRBV5-1
CDR3 DNA: TGCGCCAGCAGCTTGGCAGCACTGCCACCTAAAGATACGCAGTATTTT
CDR3 protein: CASSLAALPPKDTQYF

clone size: once
J gene: TRBJ1-2
D gene: -
V gene: TRBV10-3
CDR3 DNA: TGTGCCATCAGTGAGGACAGCCGGTCCGATGGCTACACCTTC
CDR3 protein: CAISEDSRSDGYTF

clone size: few
J gene: TRBJ2-1
D gene: TRBD2
V gene: TRBV18
CDR3 DNA: TGTGCCAGCTCACCCGCGGGGGGGGTAAATGAGCAGTTCTTC
CDR3 protein: CASSPAGGVNEQFF

clone size: few
J gene: TRBJ2-2
D gene: TRBD2
V gene: TRBV30
CDR3 DNA: TGTGCCTGGAGTGGACTAGCGGGGGCCGGGGAGCTGTTTTTT
CDR3 protein: CAWSGLAGAGELFF

clone size: once
J gene: TRBJ2-3
D gene: -
V gene: TRBV9
CDR3 DNA: TGTGCCAGCAGCGCTCCCCGTCCGAATACGCAGTATTTT
CDR3 protein: CASSAPRPNTQYF

clone size: -
J gene: TRBJ2-7
D gene: -
V gene: TRBV7-2
CDR3 DNA: TGTGCCAGCAGCCAAGGGACCTCCCAAGTGCAGTACTTC
CDR3 protein: CASSQGTSQVQYF

clone size: once
J gene: TRBJ1-4
D gene: TRBD1
V gene: TRBV13
CDR3 DNA: TGTGCCAGCAGCATGGGACAGTGTAAAGAAAAACTGTTTTTT
CDR3 protein: CASSMGQCKEKLFF

clone size: -
J gene: TRBJ2-6
D gene: TRBD1
V gene: TRBV30
CDR3 DNA: TGTGCCTGGGGACAGGGGGCGCGAGGGGCCAACGTCCTGACTTTC
CDR3 protein: CAWGQGARGANVLTF

clone size: -
J gene: TRBJ1-4
D gene: -
V gene: TRBV29-1
CDR3 DNA: TGCAGCGTTGAAGAGGTTAATGAAAAACTGTTTTTT
CDR3 protein: CSVEEVNEKLFF

clone size: -
J gene: TRBJ1-5
D gene: TRBD1
V gene: TRBV30
CDR3 DNA: TGTGCCTGGAGCAACAGGGGAAATCAGCCCCAGCATTTT
CDR3 protein: CAWSNRGNQPQHF

clone size: few
J gene: TRBJ2-7
D gene: -
V gene: TRBV29-1
CDR3 DNA: TGCAGCGTCGCCGACAACTCCTACGAGCAGTACTTC
CDR3 protein: CSVADNSYEQYF

clone size: -
J gene: TRBJ1-5
D gene: TRBD1
V gene: TRBV29-1
CDR3 DNA: TGCAGCGTTAGGGACAGGGATTGGCAGCCCCAGCATTTT
CDR3 protein: CSVRDRDWQPQHF

clone size: -
J gene: TRBJ2-2
D gene: -
V gene: TRBV7-2
CDR3 DNA: TGTGCCAGCAGCCTACTAGAGGCCACCGGGGAGCTGTTTTTT
CDR3 protein: CASSLLEATGELFF

clone size: -
J gene: TRBJ1-5
D gene: -
V gene: TRBV4-1
CDR3 DNA: TGCGCCAGCAGCCAAGATCGGGGTGATCCCCAGCATTTT
CDR3 protein: CASSQDRGDPQHF

clone size: few
J gene: TRBJ2-2
D gene: TRBD2
V gene: TRBV4-2
CDR3 DNA: TGTGCCAGCAGCCCTACCGGGGCGGGGGGCACCGGGGAGCTGTTTTTT
CDR3 protein: CASSPTGAGGTGELFF

clone size: few
J gene: TRBJ2-6
D gene: -
V gene: TRBV5-1
CDR3 DNA: TGCGCCAGCAGCTTGGAACCCTCTGGGGCCAACGTCCTGACTTTC
CDR3 protein: CASSLEPSGANVLTF

clone size: few
J gene: TRBJ1-2
D gene: -
V gene: TRBV30
CDR3 DNA: TGTGCCTGGAGTGTACAAAAGGGGCTGCATGGCTACACCTTC
CDR3 protein: CAWSVQKGLHGYTF

clone size: -
J gene: TRBJ1-1
D gene: -
V gene: TRBV5-1
CDR3 DNA: TGCGCCAGCAGCTTCTGGAGAGAATCTGAAGCTTTCTTT
CDR3 protein: CASSFWRESEAFF

clone size: few
J gene: TRBJ1-2
D gene: TRBD1
V gene: TRBV19
CDR3 DNA: TGTGCCAGCACCCGGGACAGTCCCAACTATGGCTACACCTTC
CDR3 protein: CASTRDSPNYGYTF

clone size: -
J gene: TRBJ1-2
D gene: -
V gene: TRBV29-1
CDR3 DNA: TGCAGCGTTACAGGAAGGTCTAACTATGGCTACACCTTC
CDR3 protein: CSVTGRSNYGYTF

clone size: -
J gene: TRBJ2-2
D gene: -
V gene: TRBV5-4
CDR3 DNA: TGTGCCAGCAGCCCGCATTTGTCATCTACCGGGGAGCTGTTTTTT
CDR3 protein: CASSPHLSSTGELFF

clone size: -
J gene: TRBJ1-6
D gene: -
V gene: TRBV5-1
CDR3 DNA: TGCGCCAGCAGCTTGGATTCGACAGGAACCTATAATTCACCCCTCCACTTT
CDR3 protein: CASSLDSTGTYNSPLHF

clone size: -
J gene: TRBJ1-2
D gene: -
V gene: TRBV7-6
CDR3 DNA: TGTGCCAGCAGCACGAAAACAGGGAATGGCTACACCTTC
CDR3 protein: CASSTKTGNGYTF

clone size: -
J gene: TRBJ2-7
D gene: -
V gene: TRBV18
CDR3 DNA: TGTGCCAGCTCACCCGCCTCGCCCGAGCAGTACTTC
CDR3 protein: CASSPASPEQYF

clone size: few
J gene: TRBJ1-2
D gene: -
V gene: TRBV5-4
CDR3 DNA: TGTGCCAGCAGTCCGGATAGGAACTATGGCTACACCTTC
CDR3 protein: CASSPDRNYGYTF